The 21 T cell receptor beta chains below come from one sample, sequenced in a study of T cells in Graves' hyperthyroidism and ophthalmopathy. TCR beta CDR3 region amplification was performed from RNA transcripts. The TCR CDR3 first-round RT-PCR relied on the HTBI primer set. Via MiXCR, TCRdb re-called the multiplex PCR reads, giving one row per CDR3 protein. The sample consists of around 600,000 distinct CDR3 sequences, approximately 14% of them appearing once. Input material: blood. These receptors were taken from a woman between 50 and 59 years old with Graves' ophthalmopathy.

This clonotype came up many times. This chain connects TRBV28 to TRBJ1-4, with TRBD1 identical over 7 bases. CDR1 MDHEN and CDR2 SYDVKM come from the germline V gene. The CDR3 length is 14 residues. With 7 bases clipped from V and 5 bases from J, the junction kept 7 bases outside the gene matches. CDR3 in amino acids: CASISGGRNEKLFF. The CDR3 DNA sequence: TGTGCCAGCATTTCAGGGGGTAGGAATGAAAAACTGTTTTTT.

This clonotype was detected ten times or more. The V gene is TRBV28, the J gene TRBJ2-7, with 7 positions matching TRBD1. The CDR3 loop spans 14 amino acids. The V gene's germline CDR1 is MDHEN and CDR2 SYDVKM. Losses at the gene ends were 5 bases for V and 6 bases for J; bases not matched to a gene: 10. CDR3 sequence reads: CASSRSGGVREQYF. CDR3 sequence (DNA): TGTGCCAGCAGTCGATCAGGGGGAGTTCGCGAGCAGTACTTC.

This clonotype has a count of ten or more. The chain links TRBV12-3 or TRBV12-4 to TRBJ1-2; D is possibly TRBD1 (6 bases). V lost 3 bases, J lost 8 bases, and 13 bases lay in between. The CDR3 has 13 residues. The CDR3 nucleotides read TGTGCCAGCAGTTTGGTGGACAGAGCCGGCTACACCTTC. Protein: CASSLVDRAGYTF.

This clonotype has more than one count but fewer than ten. This chain joins TRBV5-1 and TRBJ2-3; perhaps D is TRBD1 or TRBD2 (5 bases each). This CDR3 region has 20 residues. The germline V gene has CDR1 SGHRS and CDR2 YFSETQ. The V gene lost 3 bases and the J gene lost 0 bases, with 26 bases spanning the gap. The CDR3 spells CASSYGAGFVSGSSTDTQYF. The DNA of the CDR3 is TGCGCCAGCAGCTACGGGGCAGGGTTCGTCTCGGGCTCTAGCACAGATACGCAGTATTTT. The full variable domain, rest sourced from reference TRBV5-1 and TRBJ2-3, is KAGVTQTPRYLIKTRGQQVTLSCSPISGHRSVSWYQQTPGQGLQFLFEYFSETQRNKGNFPGRFSGRQFSNSRSEMNVSTLELGDSALYLCASSYGAGFVSGSSTDTQYFGPGTRLTVL.

Only a few counts were recorded for this clonotype. The V gene is TRBV20-1, the J gene TRBJ2-3, with 9 bases aligning to TRBD2. The CDR3 runs 17 residues. Per germline, CDR1 DFQATT and CDR2 SNEGSKA (reference sequence). V shed 6 bases and J 2 bases; nucleotides not matched to a gene: 15. The CDR3 spells CSANLQLAGDLTDTQYF. The CDR3 coding sequence is TGCAGTGCCAACCTACAACTAGCGGGCGACCTCACAGATACGCAGTATTTT.

This clonotype was detected ten times or more. The rearrangement links TRBV7-9 to TRBJ2-1, with TRBD1 matching 12 bases. Germline trimming cut 1 base from V and 1 base from J; bases unmatched to any gene: 8. The CDR3 length is 19 residues. Germline CDR1 reads SEHNR; CDR2 reads FQNEAQ (reference sequence). The CDR3 reads CASSLDWDRGPMSYNEQFF. In nucleotides, the CDR3 is TGTGCCAGCAGCTTAGATTGGGACAGGGGGCCCATGTCCTACAATGAGCAGTTCTTC.

A single count supports this clonotype. The V and J genes are TRBV29-1 and TRBJ2-5; a weak D match, TRBD1 (5 bases). The germline V gene encodes CDR1 SQVTM and CDR2 ANQGSEA. The V end lost 7 bases, the J end lost 5 bases, and 17 bases lay between the germline ends. The CDR3 has 13 residues. As DNA, the CDR3 is TGCAGCGCTAGGACACTACAGGTGGAGACCCAGTACTTC. It is translated as CSARTLQVETQYF.

This clonotype has at least ten counts. The chain employs TRBV5-1 and TRBJ1-2, with a weak D call TRBD1 (5 bases). This CDR3 has 16 residues. Germline V gene sequence: CDR1 SGHRS, CDR2 YFSETQ. With 1 base removed from V and 2 bases from J, the gap between germline ends came to 15 bases. In DNA, the CDR3 is TGCGCCAGCAGCTTGAGTTTAGGGGCTGTCAACTATGGCTACACCTTC. This codes for CASSLSLGAVNYGYTF.

This clonotype was detected many times. The chain recombines TRBV24-1 with TRBJ1-5, with D possibly TRBD1 on 5 matching bases. This CDR3 spans 15 amino acids. Germline V gene data show CDR1 as KGHDR and CDR2 as SFDVKD. V was clipped by 5 bases and J by 5 bases, with 15 bases between them. CDR3 residues: CATSGSRDRHQPQHF. The CDR3 region has the DNA TGTGCCACCAGTGGTTCGAGGGACCGACATCAGCCCCAGCATTTT.

This clonotype was seen at least ten times. The chain carries TRBV24-1 and TRBJ2-7; D not certain. Germline CDR1 is KGHDR and CDR2 is SFDVKD. V lost 4 bases, J lost 2 bases, and 11 bases lay in between. CDR3 length: 14 amino acids. CDR3 residues: CATSEKTSPYEQYF. The CDR3 region has the DNA TGTGCCACCAGTGAAAAGACATCGCCCTACGAGCAGTACTTC.

This clonotype was picked up a small number of times. V gene TRBV6-5 combines with J gene TRBJ2-3; 9 nucleotides align to TRBD2. The germline V gene has CDR1 MNHEY and CDR2 SVGAGI. The CDR3 has 20 amino acids. J lost 0 bases, V lost 0 bases, and 13 bases had no gene match. The CDR3, as DNA: TGTGCCAGCAGTTACTCGATTATTAGCGGGAGCTCGGGGAGCACAGATACGCAGTATTTT. Residues: CASSYSIISGSSGSTDTQYF.

Note on this clonotype: Just one base apart from a much larger clone, this may be a read error. The chain employs TRBV6-2 or TRBV6-3 and TRBJ1-1, with D unclear. V lost 0 bases to trimming and J lost 6 bases, with 11 bases between them. Germline V gives CDR1 MNHEY, CDR2 SVGEGT. The CDR3 extends over 14 amino acids. The DNA of the CDR3 is TGTGCCAGCAGTTACTCGAGGCGTGGCGCTGAAGCTTTCTTT. Its protein product is CASSYSRRGAEAFF.

This clonotype was seen repeatedly, ten times or more. The V call is TRBV7-9, the J call TRBJ1-6; TRBD1 agrees at 10 bases. The CDR3 consists of 14 residues. Trimming cost V 5 bases and J 7 bases; bases outside gene matches: 2. Germline V gene data show CDR1 as SEHNR and CDR2 as FQNEAQ (reference sequence). DNA for the CDR3: TGTGCCAGCAGCCCGACAGGGGGCAATTCACCCCTCCACTTT. It translates to CASSPTGGNSPLHF.

This clonotype was counted between two and nine times. The chain recombines TRBV9 with TRBJ2-5, with 11 bases lining up with TRBD2. The germline CDR1 and CDR2 sequences are SGDLS and YYNGEE. The V gene end was trimmed by 4 bases and the J gene end by 2 bases; junction bases not matched to a gene: 4. The length of the CDR3 is 15 residues. CDR3 DNA: TGTGCCAGCAGCATAGTAGCGGGAGGGCAAGAGACCCAGTACTTC. Amino acids: CASSIVAGGQETQYF.

This clonotype showed up many times. The rearrangement joins TRBV5-8 to TRBJ2-1; 7 bases map to TRBD2. The germline gives CDR1 SGHTS, CDR2 YDEGEE. This CDR3 has 13 residues. Trimming at V came to 4 bases and at J to 8 bases, leaving 6 bases not matched to a gene. The CDR3: CASSGGSLDEQFF. CDR3 bases: TGTGCCAGCAGCGGCGGGAGTCTAGATGAGCAGTTCTTC.

This clonotype has ten or more counts. V gene TRBV7-3 combines with J gene TRBJ2-2; no reliable D call. Germline V gives CDR1 SGHTA, CDR2 FQGTGA. The V and J ends lost 5 bases and 1 base respectively, with 8 bases between them. CDR3 size: 14 residues. CDR3 coding DNA: TGTGCCAGCAGCCCAAGGAGGAACACCGGGGAGCTGTTTTTT. This sequence encodes CASSPRRNTGELFF.

There are many counts of this clonotype. This chain connects TRBV7-8 to TRBJ2-1; 8 nucleotides line up with TRBD1. V shed 5 bases, J shed 6 bases, and the junction held 3 bases outside the gene matches. CDR1 SGHVS and CDR2 FQNEAQ come from the germline V gene. CDR3 length: 13 residues. As DNA, the CDR3 is TGTGCCAGCAGCCCTGGACAGGGCAATGAGCAGTTCTTC. This gives the protein CASSPGQGNEQFF.

This clonotype was detected only a few times. CDR3 loop: CASSSGRSYEQYF. The CDR3, as DNA: TGTGCCAGTAGTAGCGGGAGAAGCTACGAGCAGTACTTC. This rearrangement joins TRBV19 to TRBJ2-7; TRBD2 matches at 7 bases. J gave up 3 bases and V 4 bases, and 3 bases lay outside the gene matches. CDR1 is LNHDA, CDR2 SQIVND, per germline (reference sequence). CDR3 length: 13 amino acids.

This clonotype was seen repeatedly, ten times or more. V and J are TRBV19 and TRBJ1-6; no reliable D call. The germline CDR1 and CDR2 sequences are LNHDA and SQIVND (reference sequence). The CDR3 runs 15 residues. V lost 1 base and J lost 7, with 11 bases in between. For the CDR3, the DNA is TGTGCCAGTAGTATAGGCGGCAACGCCAATTCACCCCTCCACTTT. It specifies CASSIGGNANSPLHF.

The table lists this clonotype with many counts. The CDR3 DNA is TGTGCCTGCACTCAGGGACAGGGGACTTATAGCAATCAGCCCCAGCATTTT. Translated, it gives CACTQGQGTYSNQPQHF. The chain uses TRBV30 and TRBJ1-5, with 10 bases fitting TRBD1. The V gene end was trimmed by 6 bases and the J gene end by 0 bases; junction bases not matched to a gene: 11. Per germline, CDR1 GTSNPN and CDR2 SVGIG (reference sequence). This CDR3 has 17 residues.

The gene calls are TRBV28 and TRBJ1-5; no clear D. This CDR3 spans 16 amino acids. Deletions cut 1 base from V and 0 bases from J, with 10 bases between. Germline V gene sequence: CDR1 MDHEN, CDR2 SYDVKM. In nucleotides, the CDR3 is TGTGCCAGCAGTTTATATCCTAGAACTAGCAATCAGCCCCAGCATTTT. It yields the protein CASSLYPRTSNQPQHF. Based on the CDR3 plus reference TRBV28 and TRBJ1-5, the full variable domain is DVKVTQSSRYLVKRTGEKVFLECVQDMDHENMFWYRQDPGLGLRLIYFSYDVKMKEKGDIPEGYSVSREKKERFSLILESASTNQTSMYLCASSLYPRTSNQPQHFGDGTRLSIL.